Listed here are 26 T cell receptor beta chains from one sample, sequenced in a study of cytomegalovirus exposure and HLA in healthy donors. PCR used 60 Vbeta primers and 13 Jbeta primers. Libraries were prepared by immunoSEQ multiplex PCR; TCRdb keeps only in-frame clonotypes and omits some of them. The sample lists 80,000 to 100,000 clones; about 77% were seen once. The specimen was PBMCs. The receptors were sampled from a middle-aged man in good health and CMV-seronegative.

J is TRBJ1-5 and V is TRBV7-6; 7 nucleotides align to TRBD1. The CDR3 has 14 residues. Losses at the gene ends were 5 bases for V and 4 bases for J; bases not matched to a gene: 5. Germline CDR1 reads SGHVS; CDR2 reads FNYEAQ. The DNA of the CDR3 is TGTGCCAGCAGCGCGGGGACAGTTAATCAGCCCCAGCATTTT. As protein: CASSAGTVNQPQHF.

This chain uses TRBV5-1 with TRBJ2-3; D is perhaps TRBD2 (5 bases). Deletions cut 4 bases from V and 6 bases from J, with 9 bases between. CDR1 SGHRS and CDR2 YFSETQ come from the germline V gene. The CDR3 totals 12 residues. The CDR3 loop is CASSVGLDTQYF. CDR3 bases: TGCGCCAGCAGCGTCGGACTGGATACGCAGTATTTT.

This clone was detected once. The chain recombines TRBV9 with TRBJ1-1; TRBD1 matches 8 bases. The CDR3 totals 15 residues. J lost 6 bases, V lost 0 bases, and 7 bases had no gene match. Per germline, CDR1 SGDLS and CDR2 YYNGEE. CDR3 protein: CASSVGGTGASEAFF. The CDR3 DNA is TGTGCCAGCAGCGTAGGAGGGACAGGAGCCTCTGAAGCTTTCTTT. The full variable domain, rest sourced from reference TRBV9 and TRBJ1-1, is DSGVTQTPKHLITATGQRVTLRCSPRSGDLSVYWYQQSLDQGLQFLIQYYNGEERAKGNILERFSAQQFPDLHSELNLSSLELGDSALYFCASSVGGTGASEAFFGQGTRLTVV.

V is TRBV28 and J is TRBJ2-5, with TRBD1 as a possible D gene (6 bases). With the DNA end fitting TRBJ2-7 better, the J assignment may be wrong. CDR3 length equals 16 residues. Per germline, CDR1 MDHEN and CDR2 SYDVKM. The CDR3 reads CASSLVGGRGSYEQYF. The CDR3 DNA sequence: TGTGCCAGCAGTTTAGTGGGCGGCAGGGGCTCCTACGAGCAGTACTTC.

This clone was seen a single time. The chain joins TRBV7-9 to TRBJ1-2; D possibly corresponds to TRBD1 (5 bases). Trimming took 5 bases from V and 7 from J, leaving 14 bases between them. The CDR3 consists of 13 residues. Germline assignment: CDR1 SEHNR and CDR2 FQNEAQ (reference sequence). As DNA, the CDR3 is TGTGCCAGCAGCATGCCCGGGGACTCTGGCTACACCTTC. This sequence encodes CASSMPGDSGYTF.

The CDR3 nucleotides read TGTGCCAGCAGCGTAGGTTTGGTGGGGACAGGGGAGGGCGATGAGCAGTTCTTC. Protein sequence: CASSVGLVGTGEGDEQFF. The chain couples TRBV9 to TRBJ2-1; TRBD1 matches 10 bases. Trimming at V came to 0 bases and at J to 8 bases, leaving 14 bases not matched to a gene. Germline V gene lookup returns CDR1 SGDLS and CDR2 YYNGEE. The CDR3 is made up of 18 amino acids.

The chain carries TRBV5-4 and TRBJ2-5, with D hard to call. V lost 1 base and J lost 5, with 6 bases in between. Germline loops: CDR1 SGHNT, CDR2 YYREEE (reference sequence). The CDR3 runs 12 residues. Written as DNA, the CDR3 is TGTGCCAGCAGCTTGCCCCGGGAGACCCAGTACTTC. Its protein is CASSLPRETQYF.

The rearrangement links TRBV6-5 to TRBJ1-1; D not certain. Trimming removed 5 bases at V and 2 bases at J, with 12 bases between. CDR3 size: 14 residues. CDR1 is MNHEY and CDR2 is SVGAGI in the germline V gene. CDR3 residues: CASSPLTGNTEAFF. Here the CDR3 DNA reads TGTGCCAGCAGTCCCCTTACCGGTAACACTGAAGCTTTCTTT.

This clone was recorded only once. The chain links TRBV11-2 to TRBJ2-1; TRBD1 might be the D (6 bases). The ends were cut back, 0 bases at V and 8 bases at J, with 17 bases in the middle. Looked up from germline, CDR1 is SGHAT and CDR2 is FQNNGV. CDR3 length: 16 amino acids. The CDR3, as DNA: TGTGCCAGCAGCTTAGAAGTGGGGGCCCGAATCCATGAGCAGTTCTTC. Translated: CASSLEVGARIHEQFF. Based on the CDR3 plus reference TRBV11-2 and TRBJ2-1, the full variable domain is EAGVAQSPRYKIIEKRQSVAFWCNPISGHATLYWYQQILGQGPKLLIQFQNNGVVDDSQLPKDRFSAERLKGVDSTLKIQPAKLEDSAVYLCASSLEVGARIHEQFFGPGTRLTVL.

The chain combines TRBV27 with TRBJ2-2; the match to TRBD1 covers 7 bases. This CDR3 is 14 amino acids long. Per the germline V gene, CDR1 is MNHEY and CDR2 is SMNVEV (reference sequence). J lost 8 bases, V lost 2 bases, and 5 bases had no gene match. The CDR3 DNA reads TGTGCCAGCAGTTTAGAGGGGGCGGGTGGGGAGCTGTTTTTT. Translation gives CASSLEGAGGELFF.

The chain combines TRBV18 with TRBJ2-3; D is unclear. Deletions cut 6 bases from V and 0 bases from J, with 4 bases between. Per germline, CDR1 KGHSH and CDR2 LQKENI. The CDR3 has 12 residues. The CDR3 nucleotides read TGTGCCAGCTCTCCTAGCACAGATACGCAGTATTTT. Protein sequence: CASSPSTDTQYF.

The CDR3 coding sequence is TGTGCCAGTAGTATGGAGGGGTGGGCCAAAAACATTCAGTACTTC. Translated: CASSMEGWAKNIQYF. V and J are TRBV19 and TRBJ2-4; TRBD2 is a possible D gene (6 bases). CDR1 is LNHDA, CDR2 SQIVND, per germline (reference sequence). This CDR3 has 15 amino acids. The germline V and J ends were trimmed by 3 bases and 1 base, with 10 bases remaining between them. The variable domain in full, completed from reference TRBV19 and TRBJ2-4, reads DGGITQSPKYLFRKEGQNVTLSCEQNLNHDAMYWYRQDPGQGLRLIYYSQIVNDFQKGDIAEGYSVSREKKESFPLTVTSAQKNPTAFYLCASSMEGWAKNIQYFGAGTRLSVL.

The rearrangement joins TRBV21-1 to TRBJ2-7; the table assigns TRBD1, which was not confirmed against the DNA. TRBV21-1 is a documented pseudogene. The CDR3 loop spans 13 amino acids. CDR3: CASSKDSSYEQYF. The CDR3 bases are TGTGCCAGCAGCAAAGACAGCTCCTACGAGCAGTACTTC.

The chain is built from TRBV18 and TRBJ1-2; D not certain. CDR1 and CDR2 (germline): KGHSH, LQKENI. V was pared by 3 bases and J by 5 bases, with 13 bases between. The CDR3 length is 14 residues. CDR3 protein: CASSPGLGEYGYTF. Written as DNA, the CDR3 is TGTGCCAGCTCACCCGGATTAGGAGAGTATGGCTACACCTTC.

V gene TRBV18 combines with J gene TRBJ2-7; D is perhaps TRBD2 (6 bases). Looked up from germline, CDR1 is KGHSH and CDR2 is LQKENI. V shed 1 base and J shed 5 bases, with 9 bases lying between them. The CDR3 runs 13 residues. The CDR3 DNA is TGTGCCAGCTCACCACTTGCGGGGAACGAGCAGTACTTC. It specifies CASSPLAGNEQYF.

The chain is built from TRBV30 and TRBJ1-5, with D possibly being TRBD1 (5 bases). Trimming left V 1 base short and J 10 bases short, with 14 bases between. The CDR3 is 13 residues long. The germline gives CDR1 GTSNPN, CDR2 SVGIG (reference sequence). The CDR3 region has the DNA TGTGCCTGGAGTGGGCGGACGGGGGACCCCCAGCATTTT. This translates into CAWSGRTGDPQHF.

The CDR3, as DNA: TGTGCCAGCACCAACCTCCAGGGGACGAACACTGAAGCTTTCTTT. This sequence encodes CASTNLQGTNTEAFF. The rearrangement joins TRBV2 to TRBJ1-1, with D maybe TRBD1 (6 bases). Germline loops: CDR1 SNHLY, CDR2 FYNNEI. The CDR3 spans 15 residues. Trimming shortened V by 7 bases and J by 1 base, and 16 bases separated the two germline ends. The whole variable domain, filled in from reference TRBV2 and TRBJ1-1, reads EPEVTQTPSHQVTQMGQEVILRCVPISNHLYFYWYRQILGQKVEFLVSFYNNEISEKSEIFDDQFSVERPDGSNFTLKIRSTKLEDSAMYFCASTNLQGTNTEAFFGQGTRLTVV.

The rearrangement links TRBV27 to TRBJ2-2; D gene uncertain. V shed 0 bases and J shed 1 base, with 3 bases lying between them. This CDR3 region has 14 residues. From germline, CDR1 is MNHEY and CDR2 SMNVEV (reference sequence). Here the CDR3 DNA reads TGTGCCAGCAGTTTATCACAGAACACCGGGGAGCTGTTTTTT. Translating gives CASSLSQNTGELFF.

J is TRBJ2-7 and V is TRBV28, with D possibly TRBD1 on 6 matching bases. Germline V gene sequence: CDR1 MDHEN, CDR2 SYDVKM. The CDR3 runs to 14 residues. V gave up 7 bases and J gave up 0 bases, with 13 bases separating them. The CDR3 DNA reads as TGTGCCAGCACCCCTGGGGGCACCTCCTACGAGCAGTACTTC. It translates to CASTPGGTSYEQYF.

V usage is TRBV7-8 and J usage is TRBJ2-7, with D perhaps matching TRBD1 (5 bases). The germline V and J ends were trimmed by 4 bases and 0 bases, with 13 bases remaining between them. The CDR3 runs to 15 residues. The germline V gene encodes CDR1 SGHVS and CDR2 FQNEAQ. CDR3 residues: CASSSRQTSSYEQYF. In DNA, the CDR3 is TGTGCCAGCAGCTCCCGACAGACCAGCTCCTACGAGCAGTACTTC.

This clone was picked up a small number of times. The chain carries TRBV5-6 and TRBJ2-7; 9 bases align to TRBD1. The CDR3 totals 13 residues. Germline values: CDR1 SGHDT, CDR2 YYEEEE. V dropped 10 bases and J dropped 5; count of bases not matched to a gene: 10. The CDR3: CADSGDRGDEQYF. The DNA of the CDR3 is TGTGCCGACAGCGGAGACAGGGGGGACGAGCAGTACTTC.

As to this clone: A junction end diverges from the germline sequence, so it may reflect a read error. CDR3 sequence: CASSAERVASGVF. The DNA for the CDR3 is TGTGCCAGCAGTGCCGAGAGGGTAGCCAGCGGAGTTTTT. The rearrangement uses TRBV6-1 and TRBJ1-3; no reliable D call. Germline values: CDR1 MNHNS, CDR2 SASEGT. This CDR3 has 13 residues.

The chain links TRBV5-4 to TRBJ1-1, with D possibly TRBD1 on 6 matching bases. V lost 4 bases and J 4 bases, leaving 17 bases between the germline ends. Germline V CDR1 and CDR2: SGHNT, YYREEE (reference sequence). The CDR3 is 15 residues long. The CDR3 sequence is CASSDERQGLTEAFF. CDR3 DNA: TGTGCCAGCAGCGACGAGCGGCAGGGGCTCACTGAAGCTTTCTTT.

The chain employs TRBV19 and TRBJ1-5; 7 bases fit TRBD1. J gave up 6 bases and V 6 bases, and 5 bases lay outside the gene matches. Per germline, CDR1 LNHDA and CDR2 SQIVND (reference sequence). CDR3 length: 13 residues. The CDR3 here is CASRRQGSQPQHF. The CDR3 region has the DNA TGTGCCAGTAGGCGACAGGGCTCTCAGCCCCAGCATTTT.

This clone showed up just a few times. The rearrangement joins TRBV5-4 to TRBJ2-1; D possibly corresponds to TRBD2 (7 bases). Germline V gives CDR1 SGHNT, CDR2 YYREEE (reference sequence). The CDR3 length is 14 residues. V lost 2 bases, J lost 7 bases, and 13 bases lay in between. Here the CDR3 DNA reads TGTGCCAGCAGCTTACAAGGGGGGGAGAATGAGCAGTTCTTC. Protein sequence: CASSLQGGENEQFF.

The chain employs TRBV2 and TRBJ2-7; 12 bases match TRBD2. Germline V gives CDR1 SNHLY, CDR2 FYNNEI. This CDR3 has 14 residues. The junction had 3 bases not matched to a gene; V was cut back by 5 bases and J by 4 bases. For the CDR3, the DNA is TGTGCCAGCAGTACTAGCGGGGGGAATTACGAGCAGTACTTC. Translating it yields CASSTSGGNYEQYF.